This T cell receptor (beta chain) was retrieved from a study of blood T cell repertoires in COVID-19 (dated by TCRdb to 2018 to 2020). Looking at the study overall: Samples from collaborators originated in the United States, Italy and Spain and spanned both the acute and convalescent phases of COVID-19. Sample metadata almost always included a de-identified subject ID, COVID-19 status, age in years and sex. The prospective study material was composed of cDNA or gDNA derived from T cells, B-cell-depleted T cells, or PBMCs. Where HLA class I and class II types were available, the types were taken from metadata supplied by the sample provider, not from assay-based typing. The samples were drawn from the first 160 participants of the ongoing ImmuneRACE study and from roughly 1,300 subjects provided by 6 global collaborators. Subjects who had been exposed to COVID-19, were actively infected with it, or had recovered from it provided the deeply sampled blood TCRbeta repertoires that made up the dataset. The repertoires were released in a freely available public database intended as a resource for research on the immune response to SARS-CoV-2. The investigation overall reported the following: Clinical and demographic metadata were provided uncurated, with the amount varying by source and participant.

Note on this clone: Its antigen has not been determined. No much larger clonotype is one base removed from it; base qualities were not supplied.

Collaborating institutions collected whole blood in K2EDTA tubes following their own protocols. Collaborator samples were shipped for TCRbeta analysis as frozen whole blood, isolated PBMCs, or DNA extracted from either sample type. TCRbeta CDR3 regions were amplified from genomic DNA by means of the immunoSEQ Assay, a bias-controlled multiplex PCR. In the source study's methods: Nucleated cell counts per sample were estimated from amplification of reference gene primers within the assay. Sequence reads were collapsed and filtered to measure the absolute abundance of every unique TCRbeta CDR3 rearrangement. For each sample, productive Simpson clonality was calculated by taking the square root of Simpson's diversity index across productive rearrangements. In TCRdb, the immuneACCESS table is reduced to in-frame sequences with V and J assigned. These tables do not hold every clone; where another copy was compared, an unresolved V gene accounts for under half, and the others remain unexplained. V, J and clone size are those of that table, while D and trimming were read from the DNA. Within this sample are approximately 250,000 clones, with 86% of them counted one time only. The top ten clones comprise approximately 9% of the sample.

From the cysteine up to the phenylalanine, the CDR3 has a length of 16 residues. Only the CDR3 region is kept as DNA, spanning 48 bases read in frame from base 1. Cut back by 0 bases and 7 bases, the V and J ends lie 19 bases apart. Taken from the germline V gene, the CDR1 and CDR2 loops are MGHRA and YSYEKL. Recombination linked TRBV4-1 to TRBJ2-7; TRBD1 is a weak D gene call, 5 bases matching. The receptor comes from a man in his forties with active or convalescent COVID-19. Sequenced sample: peripheral blood. The CDR3 region has the sequence CASSQELSRDLREQYF. Here is the DNA: TGCGCCAGCAGCCAAGAGCTGAGCAGGGATTTAAGGGAGCAGTACTTC.